This is a list of T cell receptor beta chains from one sample in a study of shared clonotypes between healthy human individuals. Sequencing used immunoSEQ multiplex PCR; TCRdb keeps in-frame clones, though not all of them. The sample lists fewer than 850,000 clones, around 91% occurring once. What was sequenced was memory CD8+ T cells from PBMCs. The receptor set was obtained from a young man in good health. Some clones in this sample may be carry-over from other donors' samples. Each CDR3 is given with its conserved first and last residue. The D gene is left open where the match is weak. Size is stated for part of the rows, as once, few or many counts, or as a class when the clone is expanded.

TRBJ2-3 | TRBV7-9 | NA | NA | CASSSKSGPSTDTQYF
TRBJ2-7 | TRBV7-2 | NA | NA | CASSSRSSYEQYF
TRBJ2-1 | TRBV28 | NA | NA | CASSLYNEQFF
TRBJ1-4 | TRBV7-9 | NA | NA | CASSFGGANEKLFF
TRBJ1-1 | TRBV4-1 | NA | NA | CASSQANEAFF
TRBJ2-7 | TRBV7-6 | few | NA | CASSTDQTQYF
TRBJ2-3 | TRBV4-2 | NA | NA | CASSQDGRQLTDTQYF
TRBJ1-1 | TRBV7-8 | NA | NA | CASSPGGRLQAFF
TRBJ2-2 | TRBV5-1 | NA | TRBD1 | CASSLGQGATGELFF
TRBJ1-2 | TRBV19 | NA | NA | CATRGGGVIFYGYTF
TRBJ1-1 | TRBV2 | NA | NA | CASSEAPGEDTEAFF
TRBJ2-1 | TRBV6-1 | NA | NA | CASSDFQLLSYNEQFF
TRBJ2-1 | TRBV7-3 | many | NA | CASSLSVGDNEQFF
TRBJ1-5 | TRBV4-1 | NA | NA | CASSQVVASNQPQHF
TRBJ1-2 | TRBV4-1 | NA | TRBD1 | CASSQRQDRGGYTF
TRBJ2-7 | TRBV30 | NA | NA | CAWAGPSYEQYF
TRBJ2-7 | TRBV19 | NA | NA | CASSIVEGKEQYF
TRBJ2-5 | TRBV4-2 | NA | NA | CASSFLSGAQYF
TRBJ2-1 | TRBV27 | NA | NA | CASSLRGTPQNEQFF
TRBJ2-7 | TRBV7-3 | NA | TRBD2 | CASSPAGGSYEQYF
TRBJ2-3 | TRBV7-9 | once | TRBD1 | CASSLGKGATDTQYF
TRBJ1-4 | TRBV9 | once | TRBD1 | CASSPQGAGEKLFF
TRBJ1-5 | TRBV27 | NA | NA | CASATSGNSNQPQHF
TRBJ1-5 | TRBV15 | once | NA | CATSPEWNSNQPQHF
TRBJ2-7 | TRBV5-1 | NA | NA | CASSPGTQVLAYEQYF
TRBJ2-7 | TRBV28 | NA | NA | CAGTTRRAYEQYF
TRBJ2-7 | TRBV4-2 | NA | NA | CASSQSAAVEVLVRDIAGEQYF
TRBJ2-3 | TRBV13 | NA | NA | CASSPLTKDTQYF